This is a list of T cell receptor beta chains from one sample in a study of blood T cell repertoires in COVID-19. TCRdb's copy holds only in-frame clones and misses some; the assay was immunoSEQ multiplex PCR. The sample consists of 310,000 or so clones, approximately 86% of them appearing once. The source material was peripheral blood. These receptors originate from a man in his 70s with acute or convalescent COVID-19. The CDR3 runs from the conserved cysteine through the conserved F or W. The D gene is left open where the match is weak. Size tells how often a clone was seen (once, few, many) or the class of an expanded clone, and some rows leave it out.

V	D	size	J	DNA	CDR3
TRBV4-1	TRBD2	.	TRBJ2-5	TGCGCCAGCAGCCAAACTCAAGCGGGGGGGAATTCGGAGACCCAGTACTTC	CASSQTQAGGNSETQYF
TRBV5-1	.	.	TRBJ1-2	TGCGCCAGCAGCTTGGGACAGGACTACTATGGCTACACCTTC	CASSLGQDYYGYTF
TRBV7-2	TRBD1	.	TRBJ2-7	TGTGCCAGCAACAAAAGGACAGGCTACGAGCAGTACTTC	CASNKRTGYEQYF
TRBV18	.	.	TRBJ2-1	TGTGCCAGCTCACCACCTAACACCAGAGGGGGTTACAATGAGCAGTTCTTC	CASSPPNTRGGYNEQFF
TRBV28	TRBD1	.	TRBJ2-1	TGTGCCAGCAGCACCCCGGGACAGGGGGACAATGAGCAGTTCTTC	CASSTPGQGDNEQFF
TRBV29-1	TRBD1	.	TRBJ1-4	TGCAGCGTCAGGGGGCCGAATGAAAAACTGTTTTTT	CSVRGPNEKLFF
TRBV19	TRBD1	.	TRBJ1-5	TGTGCCAGTACCCCCCTCGCGGGGACAGGGGGTCGACAGCCCCAGCATTTT	CASTPLAGTGGRQPQHF
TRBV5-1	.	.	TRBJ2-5	TGCGCCAGCAGCTTGGCCGCCGGGAGAGGGCAAGAGACCCAGTACTTC	CASSLAAGRGQETQYF
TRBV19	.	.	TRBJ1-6	TGTGCCAGTAGTATTACCGGGACACATTCACCCCTCCACTTT	CASSITGTHSPLHF
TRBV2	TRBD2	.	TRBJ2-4	TGTGCCAGCAGTGTAGGGACTAGCGGGAGGGGGACCAAAAACATTCAGTACTTC	CASSVGTSGRGTKNIQYF
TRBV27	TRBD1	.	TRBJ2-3	TGTGCCAGCAGTCCGATAGGGGACAGGCTCACAGATACGCAGTATTTT	CASSPIGDRLTDTQYF
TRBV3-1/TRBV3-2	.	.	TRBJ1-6	TGTGCCAGCAGCCAACAGGATTCCTATAATTCACCCCTCCACTTT	CASSQQDSYNSPLHF
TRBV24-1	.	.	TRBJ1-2	TGTGCCACCGGCAGGGGAGATTCCAACTATGGCTACACCTTC	CATGRGDSNYGYTF
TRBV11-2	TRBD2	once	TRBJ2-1	TGTGCCAGCAGCTTCCGTAGAGCGGGAGGTGCCTTAAATGAGCAGTTCTTC	CASSFRRAGGALNEQFF
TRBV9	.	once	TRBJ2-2	TGTGCCAGCAGCGGGGGGACACCTGCCATCACCGGGGAGCTGTTTTTT	CASSGGTPAITGELFF
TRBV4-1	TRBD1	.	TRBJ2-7	TGCGCCAGCAGCCAAGAGGTGACAGGGACCTACGAGCAGTACTTC	CASSQEVTGTYEQYF
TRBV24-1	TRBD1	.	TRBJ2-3	TGTGCCACCAGTGATTCAGAGGGGGCAGGAGATACGCAGTATTTT	CATSDSEGAGDTQYF
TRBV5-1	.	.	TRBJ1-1	TGCGCCAGCAGCTTGGGGCAGGTACCCGTGGTAGCTTTCTTT	CASSLGQVPVVAFF
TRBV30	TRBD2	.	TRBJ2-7	TGTGCCTGGGGAAGGGCAGGGACTATTAGCTACGAGCAGTACTTC	CAWGRAGTISYEQYF
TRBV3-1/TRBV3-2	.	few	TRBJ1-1	TGTGCCAGCAGCCAACGGACAGTAGCTGAAGCTTTCTTT	CASSQRTVAEAFF
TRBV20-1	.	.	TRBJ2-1	TGCAGTGCCGCGACTCATGAGCAGTTCTTC	CSAATHEQFF
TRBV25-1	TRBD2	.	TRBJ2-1	TGTGCCACCAGGGAGAGAGTAGCGGGAGGGTTCGATGAGCAGTTCTTC	CATRERVAGGFDEQFF
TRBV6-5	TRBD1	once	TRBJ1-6	TGTGCCAGCAGTCCTCCAGGGGGACTTTTTTCCCTCCACTTT	CASSPPGGLFSLHF
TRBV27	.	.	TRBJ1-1	TGTGCCAGCAGTTTCATACAGGGAAGTGGGAACACTGAAGCTTTCTTT	CASSFIQGSGNTEAFF